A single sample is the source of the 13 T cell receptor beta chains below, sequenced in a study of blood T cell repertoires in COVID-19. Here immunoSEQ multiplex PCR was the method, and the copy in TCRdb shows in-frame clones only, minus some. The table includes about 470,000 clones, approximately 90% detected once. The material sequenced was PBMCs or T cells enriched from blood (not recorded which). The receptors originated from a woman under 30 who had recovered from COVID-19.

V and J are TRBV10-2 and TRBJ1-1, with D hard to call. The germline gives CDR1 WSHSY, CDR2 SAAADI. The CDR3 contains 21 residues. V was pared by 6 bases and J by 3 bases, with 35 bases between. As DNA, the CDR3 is TGCGCCAGCAGCGACCCCTCGGAAGAAACCCGGGGAAGAGAAGTTGACACTGAAGCTTTCTTT. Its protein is CASSDPSEETRGREVDTEAFF.

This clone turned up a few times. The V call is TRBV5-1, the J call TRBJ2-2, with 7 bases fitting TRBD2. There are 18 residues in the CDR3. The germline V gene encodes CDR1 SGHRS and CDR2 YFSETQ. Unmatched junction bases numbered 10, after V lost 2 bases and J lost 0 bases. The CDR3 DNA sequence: TGCGCCAGCAGCTTTTTATGGCGGGAGACATCGAACACCGGGGAGCTGTTTTTT. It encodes CASSFLWRETSNTGELFF.

The CDR3 bases are TGTGCCAGCAGCAAAAGGGGCCTTGAAAGCACAGATACGCAGTATTTT. Translated: CASSKRGLESTDTQYF. This sequence joins TRBV21-1 and TRBJ2-3; the table's D call, TRBD1, has no DNA check behind it. TRBV21-1 is reported as a pseudogene. CDR3 length equals 16 residues.

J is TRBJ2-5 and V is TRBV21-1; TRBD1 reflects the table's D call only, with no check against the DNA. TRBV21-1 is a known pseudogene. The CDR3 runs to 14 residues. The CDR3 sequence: CARLTDRQEETQYF. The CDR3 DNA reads TGTGCCAGGCTCACGGACAGGCAGGAGGAGACCCAGTACTTC.

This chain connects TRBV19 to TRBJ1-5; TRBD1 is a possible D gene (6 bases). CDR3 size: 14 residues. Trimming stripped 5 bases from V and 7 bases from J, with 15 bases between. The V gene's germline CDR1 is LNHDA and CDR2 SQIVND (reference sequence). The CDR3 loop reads CASSSGQSWQPQHF. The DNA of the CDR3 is TGTGCCAGTAGTTCCGGACAGTCTTGGCAGCCCCAGCATTTT.

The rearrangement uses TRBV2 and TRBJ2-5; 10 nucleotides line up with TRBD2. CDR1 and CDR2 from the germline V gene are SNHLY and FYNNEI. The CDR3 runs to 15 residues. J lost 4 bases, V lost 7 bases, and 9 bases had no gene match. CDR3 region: CASNPSGGVRETQYF. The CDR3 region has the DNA TGTGCCAGCAACCCCAGCGGGGGGGTGAGAGAGACCCAGTACTTC. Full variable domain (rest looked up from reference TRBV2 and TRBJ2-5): EPEVTQTPSHQVTQMGQEVILRCVPISNHLYFYWYRQILGQKVEFLVSFYNNEISEKSEIFDDQFSVERPDGSNFTLKIRSTKLEDSAMYFCASNPSGGVRETQYFGPGTRLLVL.

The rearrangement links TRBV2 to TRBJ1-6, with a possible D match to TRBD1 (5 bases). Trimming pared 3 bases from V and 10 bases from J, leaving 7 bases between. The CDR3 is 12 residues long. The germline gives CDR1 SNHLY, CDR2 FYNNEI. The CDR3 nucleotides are TGTGCCAGCAGTGAGGGGGGATCACCCCTCCACTTT. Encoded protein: CASSEGGSPLHF.

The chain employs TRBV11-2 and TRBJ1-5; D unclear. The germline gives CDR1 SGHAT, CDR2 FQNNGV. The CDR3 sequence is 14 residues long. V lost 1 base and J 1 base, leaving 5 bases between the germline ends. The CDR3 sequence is CASSLASSNQPQHF. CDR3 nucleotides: TGTGCCAGCAGCTTAGCGTCGAGCAATCAGCCCCAGCATTTT.

The CDR3 reads CASSDPDRGEGEQFF. The CDR3 DNA reads TGTGCCAGCAGTGACCCTGACAGGGGAGAGGGGGAGCAGTTCTTC. J is TRBJ2-1 and V is TRBV25-1; TRBD1 agrees at 8 bases. In germline, CDR1 is MGHDK, CDR2 SYGVNS. J gave up 10 bases and V 3 bases, and 11 bases lay outside the gene matches. The CDR3 length is 15 residues.

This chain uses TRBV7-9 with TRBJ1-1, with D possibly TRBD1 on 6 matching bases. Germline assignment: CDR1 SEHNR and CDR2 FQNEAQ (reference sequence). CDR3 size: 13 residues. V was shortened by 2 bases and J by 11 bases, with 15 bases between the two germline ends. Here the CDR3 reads CASSLNLGRGAFF. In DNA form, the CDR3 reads TGTGCCAGCAGCTTAAATTTGGGCAGGGGCGCTTTCTTT.

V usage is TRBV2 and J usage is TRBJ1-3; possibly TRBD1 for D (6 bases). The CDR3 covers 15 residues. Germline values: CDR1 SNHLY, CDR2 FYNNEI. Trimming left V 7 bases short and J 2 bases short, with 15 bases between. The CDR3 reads CASTVTGNAGNTIYF. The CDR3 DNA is TGTGCCAGCACCGTCACAGGGAACGCTGGAAACACCATATATTTT. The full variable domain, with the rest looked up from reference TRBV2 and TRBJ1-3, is EPEVTQTPSHQVTQMGQEVILRCVPISNHLYFYWYRQILGQKVEFLVSFYNNEISEKSEIFDDQFSVERPDGSNFTLKIRSTKLEDSAMYFCASTVTGNAGNTIYFGEGSWLTVV.

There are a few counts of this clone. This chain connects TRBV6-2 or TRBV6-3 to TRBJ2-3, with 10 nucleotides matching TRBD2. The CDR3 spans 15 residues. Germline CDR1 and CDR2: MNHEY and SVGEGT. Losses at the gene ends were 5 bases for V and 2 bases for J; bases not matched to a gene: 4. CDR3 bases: TGTGCCAGCAGTCCACTAGCGGGGTACACAGATACGCAGTATTTT. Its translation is CASSPLAGYTDTQYF.

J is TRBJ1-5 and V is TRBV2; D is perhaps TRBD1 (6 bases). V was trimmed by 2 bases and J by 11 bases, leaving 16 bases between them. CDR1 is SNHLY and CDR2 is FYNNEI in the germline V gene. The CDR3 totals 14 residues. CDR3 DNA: TGTGCCAGCAGTGAATACCGGACAGATAAAGCCCAGCATTTT. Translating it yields CASSEYRTDKAQHF.